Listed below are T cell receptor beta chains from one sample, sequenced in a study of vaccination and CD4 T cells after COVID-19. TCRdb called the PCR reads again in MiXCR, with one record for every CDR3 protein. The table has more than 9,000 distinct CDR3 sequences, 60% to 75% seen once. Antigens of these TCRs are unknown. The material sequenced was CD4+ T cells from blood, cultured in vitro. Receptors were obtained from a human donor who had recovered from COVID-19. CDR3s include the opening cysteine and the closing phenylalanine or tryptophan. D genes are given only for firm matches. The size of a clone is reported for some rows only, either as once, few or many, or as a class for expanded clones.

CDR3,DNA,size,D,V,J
CASSYSGTSTGEQYF,TGTGCCAGCAGTTACTCCGGGACCTCAACCGGCGAGCAGTACTTC,-,-,TRBV11-2,TRBJ2-7
CAWSPRTGIGIGYGYTF,TGTGCCTGGAGCCCTCGGACAGGGATTGGGATCGGCTATGGCTACACCTTC,once,TRBD1,TRBV30,TRBJ1-2
CASILGLSNYGYTF,-,few,-,TRBV6-1,TRBJ1-2
CASSLAPGEKLFF,TGTGCCAGCAGCTTAGCACCAGGTGAAAAACTGTTTTTT,-,-,TRBV7-3,TRBJ1-4
CASSEESGPDTQYF,TGTGCCAGCAGTGAAGAGTCAGGCCCCGATACGCAGTATTTT,-,-,TRBV2,TRBJ2-3
CASSYSTSGDSYEQYF,TGTGCCAGCAGTTACTCGACTAGCGGGGACTCCTACGAGCAGTACTTC,-,TRBD2,TRBV6-5,TRBJ2-7
CASSGTGDGQPQHF,TGTGCCAGCAGTGGTACGGGGGACGGTCAGCCCCAGCATTTT,-,-,TRBV6-1,TRBJ1-5
CASSPGRTNQPQHF,TGTGCCAGTAGTCCAGGACGGACCAATCAGCCCCAGCATTTT,-,-,TRBV19,TRBJ1-5
CASSGDPLGQAAFF,TGCGCCAGCAGTGGAGACCCCCTGGGACAGGCAGCTTTCTTT,once,TRBD1,TRBV10-1,TRBJ1-1
CASSYSPGWAQHF,TGTGCCAGCAGTTACTCGCCGGGGTGGGCCCAGCATTTT,-,-,TRBV6-5,TRBJ1-5
CSAPPRGSGAQDTQYF,TGCAGTGCGCCACCGAGGGGTAGCGGGGCGCAAGATACGCAGTATTTT,once,TRBD2,TRBV20-1,TRBJ2-3
CASSLEGTGENEQFF,TGTGCCAGCAGCTTAGAAGGGACAGGGGAAAATGAGCAGTTCTTC,-,TRBD1,TRBV7-2,TRBJ2-1
CASSIDLRAGELFF,TGTGCCAGTAGTATAGATCTCAGGGCCGGGGAGCTGTTTTTT,once,-,TRBV19,TRBJ2-2
CASGWWGQHGYTF,TGTGCCAGCGGCTGGTGGGGGCAACATGGCTACACCTTC,-,-,TRBV7-8,TRBJ1-2
CSASVASEEQFF,TGCAGTGCTAGTGTGGCTAGCGAAGAGCAGTTCTTC,-,-,TRBV20-1,TRBJ2-1
CASGLEGTGENEQFF,TGTGCCAGCGGCTTAGAAGGGACAGGGGAAAATGAGCAGTTCTTC,-,TRBD1,TRBV7-2,TRBJ2-1
CASSLWPTRGETQYF,TGTGCCAGCAGCTTATGGCCCACGAGGGGAGAGACCCAGTACTTC,-,-,TRBV7-8,TRBJ2-5
CASSSPGQGSEQYF,TGTGCCAGCAGTTCCCCCGGACAGGGCTCCGAGCAGTACTTC,few,TRBD1,TRBV27,TRBJ2-7
CASSLGGDRALHF,TGTGCCAGCAGCTTAGGAGGGGACAGGGCCCTCCACTTT,-,TRBD1,TRBV7-2,TRBJ1-6
CASGLGLAGIYNEQFF,TGTGCTAGTGGTTTGGGGCTAGCGGGGATCTACAATGAGCAGTTCTTC,-,TRBD2,TRBV12-5,TRBJ2-1
CASSLPGEENYGYTF,TGTGCCAGCAGCTTACCAGGGGAGGAGAACTATGGCTACACCTTC,-,-,TRBV7-8,TRBJ1-2
CASSLGAGTGGTYEQYF,TGTGCCAGCAGCTTGGGGGCGGGGACAGGGGGGACCTACGAGCAGTACTTC,-,TRBD1,TRBV5-4,TRBJ2-7
CASNRQGYQPQHF,TGTGCCAGCAACAGACAGGGGTATCAGCCCCAGCATTTT,-,TRBD1,TRBV2,TRBJ1-5
CASSPFYRVVHEQYF,TGTGCCAGTAGTCCATTCTACAGGGTTGTCCACGAGCAGTACTTC,once,-,TRBV19,TRBJ2-7
CATSRFTGLNQPQHF,TGTGCCACCAGCAGATTCACAGGGCTCAATCAGCCCCAGCATTTT,-,-,TRBV15,TRBJ1-5
CASSSTGGRQTQYF,TGTGCCAGCAGCAGCACAGGGGGCCGTCAGACCCAGTACTTC,once,TRBD1,TRBV11-2,TRBJ2-5
CASTQPHRGGTEAFF,TGTGCCAGCACCCAACCGCACAGGGGCGGAACTGAAGCTTTCTTT,-,TRBD1,TRBV7-2,TRBJ1-1